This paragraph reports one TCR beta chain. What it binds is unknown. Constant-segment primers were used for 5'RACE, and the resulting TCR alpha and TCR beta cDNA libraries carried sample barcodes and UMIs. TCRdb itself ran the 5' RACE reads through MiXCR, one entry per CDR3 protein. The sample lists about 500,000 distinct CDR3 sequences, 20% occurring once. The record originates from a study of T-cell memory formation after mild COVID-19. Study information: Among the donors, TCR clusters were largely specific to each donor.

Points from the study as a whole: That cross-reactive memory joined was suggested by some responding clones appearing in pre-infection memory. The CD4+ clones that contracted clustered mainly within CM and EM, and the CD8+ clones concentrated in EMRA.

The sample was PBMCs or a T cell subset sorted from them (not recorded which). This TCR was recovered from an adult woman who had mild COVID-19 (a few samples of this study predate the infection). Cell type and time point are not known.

CDR3 sequence: CASTQGEGAQYF. CDR3 DNA: TGTGCCAGCACCCAAGGTGAAGGGGCCCAGTACTTC. The chain employs TRBV11-2 and TRBJ2-5; maybe TRBD1 (5 bases). The length of the CDR3 is 12 residues. Trimming cost V 7 bases and J 9 bases, with 15 bases left between them. CDR1 is SGHAT, CDR2 FQNNGV, per germline.